Below are 9 T cell receptor beta chains sequenced from a single sample in a study of T-cell memory formation after mild COVID-19. TCRdb re-called the 5' RACE reads with MiXCR, one entry per CDR3 protein. This sample has 130,000 to 150,000 distinct CDR3 sequences, with about 19% found just once. Source material: PBMCs or a T cell subset sorted from them (not recorded which). Receptors were obtained from an adult woman who had mild COVID-19 (a few samples of this study predate the infection). Cell type and time point are not known.

The V and J genes are TRBV6-5 and TRBJ2-7, with unresolved D. The germline gives CDR1 MNHEY, CDR2 SVGAGI. V lost 10 bases to trimming and J lost 2 bases, with 24 bases between them. The CDR3 is 16 residues long. The CDR3 protein is CATKEGSYAAPYEQYF. DNA for the CDR3: TGTGCCACCAAAGAAGGTTCGTATGCGGCTCCCTACGAGCAGTACTTC.

This clonotype was counted only a few times. The rearrangement uses TRBV12-3 or TRBV12-4 and TRBJ2-1; D not certain. V was clipped by 1 base and J by 9 bases, with 10 bases between them. The CDR3 extends over 13 amino acids. The CDR3 nucleotides are TGTGCCAGCAGTTTAGGGCTAGTTGGTGAGCAGTTCTTC. It codes for CASSLGLVGEQFF.

The chain joins TRBV6-1 to TRBJ1-1; D uncertain. The CDR3 loop spans 14 amino acids. The V end was cut by 10 bases, the J end by 4 bases, with 19 bases between. Germline values: CDR1 MNHNS, CDR2 SASEGT. CDR3 sequence (DNA): TGTGCCACAACCGCAGTGGGGTCTGGCACTGAAGCTTTCTTT. It encodes CATTAVGSGTEAFF.

The V call is TRBV12-3 or TRBV12-4, the J call TRBJ2-3; TRBD1 is a possible D gene (6 bases). The CDR3 length is 15 residues. The V end lost 7 bases, the J end lost 0 bases, and 14 bases lay between the germline ends. The CDR3: CASTPDSPSTDTQYF. CDR3 DNA sequence: TGTGCCAGCACTCCGGACAGCCCTAGCACAGATACGCAGTATTTT.

The V gene is TRBV3-1, the J gene TRBJ1-2; TRBD1 matches 8 bases. Germline V gene sequence: CDR1 LGHDT, CDR2 YNNKEL (reference sequence). This CDR3 has 14 amino acids. Trimming removed 6 bases from V and 6 bases from J; junction bases left unmatched: 9. The CDR3 sequence is CASRQGARNNGYTF. In DNA form, the CDR3 reads TGTGCCAGCAGGCAGGGGGCGAGGAATAATGGCTACACCTTC. Drawing the rest from reference TRBV3-1 and TRBJ1-2, the complete variable domain is DTAVSQTPKYLVTQMGNDKSIKCEQNLGHDTMYWYKQDSKKFLKIMFSYNNKELIINETVPNRFSPKSPDKAHLNLHINSLELGDSAVYFCASRQGARNNGYTFGSGTRLTVV.

This chain uses TRBV19 with TRBJ1-5; D possibly corresponds to TRBD1 (6 bases). The CDR3 contains 14 residues. Trimming took 4 bases from V and 8 from J, leaving 15 bases between them. In germline, CDR1 is LNHDA, CDR2 SQIVND (reference sequence). For the CDR3, the DNA is TGTGCCAGTAGTAAGGGTCGGGGGCTGGAGCCCCAGCATTTT. It is translated as CASSKGRGLEPQHF. The full variable domain, completed using reference TRBV19 and TRBJ1-5, is DGGITQSPKYLFRKEGQNVTLSCEQNLNHDAMYWYRQDPGQGLRLIYYSQIVNDFQKGDIAEGYSVSREKKESFPLTVTSAQKNPTAFYLCASSKGRGLEPQHFGDGTRLSIL.

J is TRBJ1-2 and V is TRBV10-3; perhaps TRBD1 as D (5 bases). The V end was cut by 8 bases, the J end by 1 base, with 14 bases between. Looked up from germline, CDR1 is ENHRY and CDR2 is SYGVKD. This CDR3 region has 14 residues. The CDR3 coding sequence is TGTGCCATCCGACCCCAGACAGATAACTATGGCTACACCTTC. Translating it yields CAIRPQTDNYGYTF.

This clonotype was seen only a few times. The chain couples TRBV5-1 to TRBJ1-3; no clear D. Trimming removed 0 bases at V and 0 bases at J, with 7 bases between. Germline CDR1 SGHRS, CDR2 YFSETQ. This CDR3 spans 15 amino acids. CDR3 amino acids: CASSLGGYSGNTIYF. DNA for the CDR3: TGCGCCAGCAGCTTGGGAGGATACTCTGGAAACACCATATATTTT.

This clonotype has a handful of counts. The chain is built from TRBV7-9 and TRBJ2-3; 7 bases line up with TRBD1. V lost 11 bases to trimming and J lost 0 bases; unmatched junction nucleotides: 8. The length of the CDR3 is 14 residues. The germline V gene encodes CDR1 SEHNR and CDR2 FQNEAQ (reference sequence). CDR3 amino acids: CASRGTASTDTQYF. In nucleotides, the CDR3 is TGTGCCTCCAGGGGGACAGCTAGCACAGATACGCAGTATTTT.